A selection of T cell receptor beta chains follows, all from one sample in a study of immune characterization of retroperitoneal liposarcoma. One entry per CDR3 protein, called by TCRdb with MiXCR from the PCR reads. The sample contains some 8,200 distinct CDR3 sequences, approximately 39% of which appear only once. The specimen sequenced was tumor tissue. The receptors come from a male donor with retroperitoneal liposarcoma. Each CDR3 is given with its conserved first and last residue. The order of the fields is V gene, clone size, CDR3 length, J gene, D gene, CDR3 protein, CDR3 DNA. A D gene is named only where the DNA matches it firmly. Clone sizes are given selectively: once, few, many, or a class where the clone is expanded.

>TRBV7-1|NA|18|TRBJ1-4|TRBD1
CASSYRDRGSPTNEKLFF
TGTGCCAGCAGTTACCGGGACAGGGGATCCCCAACTAATGAAAAACTGTTTTTT
>TRBV6-6|few|11|TRBJ2-1|NA
CASSYGNEQFF
TGTGCCAGCAGTTACGGAAATGAGCAGTTCTTC
>TRBV6-1|NA|15|TRBJ2-1|NA
CASSLPTGLEETQFF
TGTGCCAGCAGTCTGCCAACAGGGTTGGAAGAGACCCAGTTCTTC
>TRBV7-2|NA|14|TRBJ2-1|TRBD1
CASTKGTVYNEQFF
TGTGCCAGCACAAAAGGGACAGTCTACAATGAGCAGTTCTTC
>TRBV11-3|few|12|TRBJ2-7|NA
CASSQGPYEQYF
TGTGCCAGCAGCCAGGGGCCCTACGAGCAGTACTTC
>TRBV6-1|NA|14|TRBJ2-1|NA
CASSSGTAAYEQFF
TGTGCCAGCAGTAGCGGGACAGCAGCCTACGAGCAGTTCTTC
>TRBV12-3/TRBV12-4|medium-sized|12|TRBJ2-4|NA
CASSQTGDWLYF
TGTGCCAGCAGTCAAACGGGTGATTGGCTGTACTTC
>TRBV7-8|few|17|TRBJ2-5|TRBD2
CASSLDPSGSLLETQYF
TGTGCCAGCAGCTTAGATCCTAGCGGGAGCCTACTAGAGACCCAGTACTTC
>TRBV6-1|medium-sized|19|TRBJ2-3|TRBD1
CASSELSSPGQGVTDTQYF
TGTGCCAGCAGTGAACTAAGTTCCCCGGGACAGGGGGTGACAGATACGCAGTATTTT
>TRBV6-1|NA|12|TRBJ2-5|NA
CASSPVGETQYF
TGTGCCAGCAGCCCCGTTGGGGAGACCCAGTACTTC
>TRBV6-1|few|19|TRBJ1-4|TRBD1
CASKAGQGALFVTNEKLFF
TGTGCCAGCAAGGCGGGTCAGGGGGCTCTTTTCGTAACTAATGAAAAACTGTTTTTT
>TRBV12-3/TRBV12-4|NA|13|TRBJ2-1|TRBD1
CASSSPDRGEQFF
TGTGCCAGCAGTTCTCCTGACAGGGGCGAGCAGTTCTTC
>TRBV6-5|NA|14|TRBJ2-5|NA
CASSFWGSQETQYF
TGTGCCAGCAGTTTCTGGGGCAGTCAAGAGACCCAGTACTTC
>TRBV12-3/TRBV12-4|NA|14|TRBJ2-7|TRBD2
CASSSSGTSYEQYF
TGTGCCAGCAGTTCTAGCGGGACCTCCTACGAGCAGTACTTC
>TRBV6-1|NA|16|TRBJ2-1|NA
CASSEAGAGANNEQFF
TGTGCCAGCAGTGAAGCGGGGGCGGGAGCAAACAATGAGCAGTTCTTC
>TRBV7-9|few|16|TRBJ2-1|TRBD2
CASSSYLAGVYNEQFF
TGTGCCAGCAGCTCGTACCTAGCGGGAGTCTACAATGAGCAGTTCTTC
>TRBV7-2|medium-sized|16|TRBJ2-4|NA
CASSSDRSLALNIQYF
TGTGCCAGCAGTTCGGACAGAAGCTTAGCGTTAAACATTCAGTACTTC
>TRBV7-6|NA|16|TRBJ2-3|NA
CASSSRGGRNTDTQYF
TGTGCCAGCAGCTCCCGGGGCGGGCGGAATACAGATACGCAGTATTTT
>TRBV7-8|few|15|TRBJ2-7|NA
CASSLGVSDYNEQYF
TGTGCCAGCAGCTTAGGGGTTAGCGACTACAATGAGCAGTACTTC
>TRBV6-1|few|14|TRBJ2-1|TRBD2
CASSGGRIYNEQFF
TGTGCCAGCAGCGGCGGGAGAATCTACAATGAGCAGTTCTTC
>TRBV6-1|medium-sized|16|TRBJ2-1|TRBD2
CASSEAAGGSFYEQFF
TGTGCCAGCAGTGAAGCGGCGGGAGGGTCTTTCTACGAGCAGTTCTTC
>TRBV6-6|few|14|TRBJ2-1|NA
CASSYSTVSFEQFF
TGTGCCAGCAGTTACTCGACAGTTAGCTTTGAGCAGTTCTTC
>TRBV12-3/TRBV12-4|few|17|TRBJ2-1|NA
CASSLGDRRRNNYEQFF
TGTGCCAGCAGTTTAGGTGACAGGCGCCGTAACAACTACGAGCAGTTCTTC
>TRBV6-5|few|16|TRBJ2-3|TRBD1
CASSYFQTGGEDTQYF
TGTGCCAGCAGTTATTTTCAAACAGGGGGAGAAGATACGCAGTATTTT
>TRBV6-1|NA|14|TRBJ2-5|TRBD2
CASVWGGAQETQYF
TGTGCCAGCGTTTGGGGGGGAGCTCAAGAGACCCAGTACTTC
>TRBV6-1|few|13|TRBJ2-5|NA
CASSALGGVTQYF
TGTGCCAGCAGTGCTCTGGGCGGGGTGACCCAGTACTTC
>TRBV5-1|NA|15|TRBJ2-1|TRBD1
CASSPDRGRMNEQFF
TGCGCCAGCAGCCCTGACAGGGGGCGCATGAATGAGCAGTTCTTC
>TRBV10-1|NA|17|TRBJ2-3|TRBD1
CASSDLGTGTGEDTQYF
TGCGCCAGCAGTGACTTGGGGACCGGGACAGGGGAAGATACGCAGTATTTT
>TRBV6-1|few|16|TRBJ2-1|TRBD1
CASSEPLNLDRNEQFF
TGTGCCAGCAGCGAACCCCTAAACTTGGACAGGAATGAGCAGTTCTTC
>TRBV25-1|NA|15|TRBJ2-7|NA
CASSEDGRGVHEQYF
TGTGCCAGCAGTGAGGATGGCAGAGGGGTACACGAGCAGTACTTC
>TRBV24-1|few|15|TRBJ2-5|TRBD2
CATSEPREERETQYF
TGTGCCACCAGTGAACCCCGGGAGGAGAGAGAGACCCAGTACTTC
>TRBV6-1|few|14|TRBJ2-1|TRBD2
CASSSGGAYNEQFF
TGTGCCAGCAGTAGCGGGGGGGCCTACAATGAGCAGTTCTTC
>TRBV6-5|NA|14|TRBJ1-1|NA
CASSEVEQNTEAFF
TGTGCCAGCAGTGAAGTTGAACAGAACACTGAAGCTTTCTTT
>TRBV6-6|NA|14|TRBJ1-1|NA
CASSYQQVSTEAFF
TGTGCCAGCAGTTACCAACAGGTGAGCACTGAAGCTTTCTTT
>TRBV6-1|NA|12|TRBJ2-3|NA
CASSESGDTQYF
TGTGCCAGCAGTGAATCGGGGGATACGCAGTATTTT
>TRBV6-8|NA|11|TRBJ2-5|NA
CASSQGETQYF
TGTGCCAGCAGTCAAGGGGAGACCCAGTACTTC
>TRBV27|once|15|TRBJ2-4|NA
CASSFLQSSYNEQYF
TGTGCCAGCAGTTTCCTACAGAGCTCCTACAATGAGCAGTACTTC
>TRBV7-2|NA|12|TRBJ1-4|NA
CASSLGREKLFF
TGTGCCAGCAGCTTAGGGCGGGAAAAACTGTTTTTT
>TRBV6-5|NA|11|TRBJ2-7|NA
CAMSGSYEQYF
TGTGCCATGAGCGGTTCCTACGAGCAGTACTTC
>TRBV5-1|NA|17|TRBJ2-7|NA
CASSFGARLVWHNEQYF
TGCGCCAGCAGCTTCGGGGCGCGGCTAGTGTGGCACAATGAGCAGTACTTC
>TRBV6-6|NA|16|TRBJ2-1|TRBD2
CASSYRTSGRQETQFF
TGTGCCAGCAGTTACCGGACTAGCGGGAGACAAGAGACCCAGTTCTTC